This passage covers 5 T cell receptor beta chains from one sample sequenced in a study of post-analysis software for immune sequencing data. The library was made from cDNA and included unique molecular identifiers. TCRdb reanalysed the PCR reads using MiXCR and keeps one entry per CDR3 protein. In the table there are over 150,000 distinct CDR3 sequences, under 40% of which are singletons. The input for sequencing was blood, taken after autologous hematopoietic stem cell transplantation. Receptors were obtained from a girl aged 10 to 17 with multiple sclerosis.

The chain couples TRBV29-1 to TRBJ2-5, with 11 positions matching TRBD2. From germline, CDR1 is SQVTM and CDR2 ANQGSEA. V was pared by 2 bases and J by 6 bases, with 11 bases of the junction left unmatched. This CDR3 is built from 16 residues. This CDR3 reads CSVERRLAGLEKTQYF. The CDR3 nucleotides are TGCAGCGTTGAAAGAAGACTAGCGGGACTGGAAAAGACCCAGTACTTC. Drawing the rest from reference TRBV29-1 and TRBJ2-5, the complete variable domain is SAVISQKPSRDICQRGTSLTIQCQVDSQVTMMFWYRQQPGQSLTLIATANQGSEATYESGFVIDKFPISRPNLTFSTLTVSNMSPEDSSIYLCSVERRLAGLEKTQYFGPGTRLLVL.

Turning to this clonotype: A much larger clone is a single base away; this may be a read error. CDR3: CSAGPGLVRAGGEETQYF. The DNA of the CDR3 is TGCAGTGCTGGGCCGGGGCTTGTTCGAGCGGGAGGGGAAGAGACCCAGTACTTC. The chain has TRBV20-1 and TRBJ2-5, with 10 positions matching TRBD2. The trim removed 5 bases at V and 3 bases at J, leaving 18 bases unmatched. Germline CDR1 reads DFQATT; CDR2 reads SNEGSKA (reference sequence). The CDR3 is made up of 18 amino acids.

This sequence joins TRBV15 and TRBJ2-7; possible D gene TRBD1, 5 bases. The CDR3 sequence is 15 residues long. In germline, CDR1 is LNHNV, CDR2 YYDKDF (reference sequence). The V end lost 0 bases, the J end lost 1 base, and 10 bases lay between the germline ends. This CDR3 reads CATSRDLQESYEQYF. CDR3 bases: TGTGCCACCAGCAGAGACCTACAGGAGTCCTACGAGCAGTACTTC. Complete variable domain (other parts from reference TRBV15 and TRBJ2-7): DAMVIQNPRYQVTQFGKPVTLSCSQTLNHNVMYWYQQKSSQAPKLLFHYYDKDFNNEADTPDNFQSRRPNTSFCFLDIRSPGLGDTAMYLCATSRDLQESYEQYFGPGTRLTVT.

The gene calls are TRBV20-1 and TRBJ1-5, with TRBD1 as a possible D gene (5 bases). From germline, CDR1 is DFQATT and CDR2 SNEGSKA (reference sequence). V lost 3 bases and J lost 9, with 27 bases in between. CDR3 length equals 17 residues. CDR3 bases: TGCAGTGCTAGTGCTGGAGGTCCCGATGAGGGGTTATCGCCCCAGCATTTT. This gives the protein CSASAGGPDEGLSPQHF.

This clonotype was seen a few times. The genes are TRBV15 and TRBJ2-3, with D uncertain. The CDR3 loop spans 14 amino acids. Trimming removed 1 base at V and 2 bases at J, with 7 bases between. Germline CDR1 and CDR2: LNHNV and YYDKDF (reference sequence). The CDR3 bases are TGTGCCACCAGCAGAGGGCTTACCACAGATACGCAGTATTTT. Protein: CATSRGLTTDTQYF.